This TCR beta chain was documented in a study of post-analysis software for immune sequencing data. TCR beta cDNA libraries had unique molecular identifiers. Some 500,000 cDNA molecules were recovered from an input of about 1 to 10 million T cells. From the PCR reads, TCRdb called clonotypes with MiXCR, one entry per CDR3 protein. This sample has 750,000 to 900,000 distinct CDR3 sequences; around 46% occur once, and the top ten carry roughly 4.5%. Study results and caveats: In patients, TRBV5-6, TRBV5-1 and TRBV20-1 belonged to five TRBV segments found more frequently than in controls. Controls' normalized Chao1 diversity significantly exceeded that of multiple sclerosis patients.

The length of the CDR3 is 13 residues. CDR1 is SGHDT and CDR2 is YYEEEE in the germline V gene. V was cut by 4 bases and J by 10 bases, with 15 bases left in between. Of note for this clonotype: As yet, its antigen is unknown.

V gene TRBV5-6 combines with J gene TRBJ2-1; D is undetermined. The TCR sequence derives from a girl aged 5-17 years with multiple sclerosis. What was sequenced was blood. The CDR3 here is CASSDLRVVEQFF. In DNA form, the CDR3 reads TGTGCCAGCAGCGACCTTAGGGTTGTCGAGCAGTTCTTC.